Included here is one TCR beta chain sequence, with context. This sample stems from a study of control samples from healthy donors and cancer patients. Profiling relied on immunoSEQ multiplex PCR, and the TCRdb table lists in-frame clones only, not all of them. The sample holds 60,000 to 70,000 clones, about 82% seen once. The germline V gene encodes CDR1 SGHAT and CDR2 FQNNGV. This CDR3 is built from 13 residues. The V end was cut by 5 bases, the J end by 1 base, with 5 bases between. The sequence was obtained from a man between 40 and 49 years old in good health. Sequencing used blood. The V call is TRBV11-2, the J call TRBJ2-2; D is ambiguous. The CDR3 DNA sequence: TGTGCCAGCAGCAAGGGGAACACCGGGGAGCTGTTTTTT. Translation: CASSKGNTGELFF.